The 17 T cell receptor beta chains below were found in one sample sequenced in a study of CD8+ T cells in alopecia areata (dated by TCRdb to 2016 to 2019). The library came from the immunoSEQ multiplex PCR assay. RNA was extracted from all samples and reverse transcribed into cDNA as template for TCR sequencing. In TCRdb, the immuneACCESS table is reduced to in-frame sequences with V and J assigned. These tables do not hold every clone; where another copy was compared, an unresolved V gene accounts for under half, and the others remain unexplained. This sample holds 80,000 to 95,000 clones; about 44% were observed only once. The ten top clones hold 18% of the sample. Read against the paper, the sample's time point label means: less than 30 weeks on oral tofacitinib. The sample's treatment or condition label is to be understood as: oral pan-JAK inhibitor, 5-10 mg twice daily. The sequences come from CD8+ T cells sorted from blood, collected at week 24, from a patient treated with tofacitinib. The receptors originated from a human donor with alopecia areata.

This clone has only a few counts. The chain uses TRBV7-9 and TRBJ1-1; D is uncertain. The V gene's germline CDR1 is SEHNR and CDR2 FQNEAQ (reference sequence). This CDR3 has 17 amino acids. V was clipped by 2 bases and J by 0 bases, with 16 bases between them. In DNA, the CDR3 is TGTGCCAGCAGCTTATCGTACCAGAGGCCCATGAACACTGAAGCTTTCTTT. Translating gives CASSLSYQRPMNTEAFF.

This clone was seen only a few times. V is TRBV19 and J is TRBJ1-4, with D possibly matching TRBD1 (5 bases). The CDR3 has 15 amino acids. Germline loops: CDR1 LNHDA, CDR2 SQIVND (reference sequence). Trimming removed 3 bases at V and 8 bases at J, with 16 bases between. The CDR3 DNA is TGTGCCAGTAGTATGGCAAGGACGGGGGAGGAAAAACTGTTTTTT. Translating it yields CASSMARTGEEKLFF.

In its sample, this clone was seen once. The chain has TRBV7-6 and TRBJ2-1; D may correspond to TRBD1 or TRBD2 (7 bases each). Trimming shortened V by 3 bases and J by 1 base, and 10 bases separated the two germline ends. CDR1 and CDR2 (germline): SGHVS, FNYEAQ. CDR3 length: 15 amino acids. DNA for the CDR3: TGTGCCAGCAGCTTCAGGGGGGGGTCCTACAATGAGCAGTTCTTC. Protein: CASSFRGGSYNEQFF.

In DNA form, the CDR3 reads TGTGCCAGCAGCCCCCGAGGCGGGAGCTGGGAGCAGTACTTC. Translating it yields CASSPRGGSWEQYF. The V gene is TRBV9, the J gene TRBJ2-7, with 7 bases fitting TRBD2. With V trimmed by 4 bases and J by 7 bases, 11 bases remained unmatched. The CDR3 length is 14 residues. Germline CDR1 reads SGDLS; CDR2 reads YYNGEE.

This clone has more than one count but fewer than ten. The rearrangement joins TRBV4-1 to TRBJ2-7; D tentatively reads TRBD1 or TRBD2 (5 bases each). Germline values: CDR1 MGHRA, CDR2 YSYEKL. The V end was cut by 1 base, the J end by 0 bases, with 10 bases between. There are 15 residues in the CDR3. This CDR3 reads CASSQVGDPSYEQYF. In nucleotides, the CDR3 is TGCGCCAGCAGCCAAGTTGGGGACCCCTCCTACGAGCAGTACTTC.

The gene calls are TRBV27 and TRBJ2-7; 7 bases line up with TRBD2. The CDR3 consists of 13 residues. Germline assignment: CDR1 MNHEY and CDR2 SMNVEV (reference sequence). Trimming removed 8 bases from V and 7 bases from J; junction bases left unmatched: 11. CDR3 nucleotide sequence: TGTGCCAGCCAGGGCCTGGGCGGGGGAGAGCAGTACTTC. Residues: CASQGLGGGEQYF.

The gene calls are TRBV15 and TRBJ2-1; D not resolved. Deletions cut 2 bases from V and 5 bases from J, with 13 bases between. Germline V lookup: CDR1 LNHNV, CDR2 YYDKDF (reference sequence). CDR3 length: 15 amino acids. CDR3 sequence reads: CATSRLLLGDNEQFF. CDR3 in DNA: TGTGCCACCAGCAGACTACTTCTTGGGGACAATGAGCAGTTCTTC.

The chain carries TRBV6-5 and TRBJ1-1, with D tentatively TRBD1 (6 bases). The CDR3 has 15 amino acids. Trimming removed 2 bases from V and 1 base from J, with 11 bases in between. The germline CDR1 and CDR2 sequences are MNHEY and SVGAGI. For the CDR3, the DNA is TGTGCCAGCAGTTACGCCTGGACAGCGAACACTGAAGCTTTCTTT. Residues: CASSYAWTANTEAFF.

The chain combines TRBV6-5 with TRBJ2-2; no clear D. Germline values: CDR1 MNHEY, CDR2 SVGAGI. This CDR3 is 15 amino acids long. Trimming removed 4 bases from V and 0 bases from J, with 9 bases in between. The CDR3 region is CASSSLAPNTGELFF. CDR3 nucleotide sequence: TGTGCCAGCAGTTCCCTCGCCCCGAACACCGGGGAGCTGTTTTTT.

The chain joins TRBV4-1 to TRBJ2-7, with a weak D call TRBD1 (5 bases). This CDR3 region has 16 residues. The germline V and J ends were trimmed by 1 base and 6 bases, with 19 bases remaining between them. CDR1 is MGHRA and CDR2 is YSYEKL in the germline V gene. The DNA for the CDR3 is TGCGCCAGCAGCCAAGCCCAGACGACAGTTTCGGGCGAGCAGTACTTC. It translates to CASSQAQTTVSGEQYF.

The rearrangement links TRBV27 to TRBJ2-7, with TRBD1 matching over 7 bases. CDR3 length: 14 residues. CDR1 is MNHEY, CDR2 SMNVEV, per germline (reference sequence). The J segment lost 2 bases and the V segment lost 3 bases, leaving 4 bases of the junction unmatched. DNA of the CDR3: TGTGCCAGCAGTTTCTCAGGGACAGCCTACGAGCAGTACTTC. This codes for CASSFSGTAYEQYF.

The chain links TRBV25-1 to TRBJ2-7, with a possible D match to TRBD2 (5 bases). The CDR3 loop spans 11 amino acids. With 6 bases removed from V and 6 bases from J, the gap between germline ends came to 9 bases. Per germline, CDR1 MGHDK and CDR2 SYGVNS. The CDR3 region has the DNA TGTGCCAGCAGCCCCGCGGGCGAGCAGTACTTC. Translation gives CASSPAGEQYF.

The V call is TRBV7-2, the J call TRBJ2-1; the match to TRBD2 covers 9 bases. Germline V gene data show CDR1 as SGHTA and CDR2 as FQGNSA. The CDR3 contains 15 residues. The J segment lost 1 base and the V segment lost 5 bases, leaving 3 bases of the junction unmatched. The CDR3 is CASSNSGGSYNEQFF. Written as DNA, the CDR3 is TGTGCCAGCAGCAATAGCGGGGGTTCCTACAATGAGCAGTTCTTC.

DNA for the CDR3: TGTGCCAGCAGGCCCGGACAGGGCAATGAGCAGTTCTTC. The encoded protein is CASRPGQGNEQFF. The rearrangement links TRBV6-4 to TRBJ2-1; 8 bases line up with TRBD1. Looked up from germline, CDR1 is MRHNA and CDR2 is SNTAGT. The V and J ends lost 6 bases and 6 bases, in that order; junction bases with no gene match: 4. The length of the CDR3 is 13 residues.

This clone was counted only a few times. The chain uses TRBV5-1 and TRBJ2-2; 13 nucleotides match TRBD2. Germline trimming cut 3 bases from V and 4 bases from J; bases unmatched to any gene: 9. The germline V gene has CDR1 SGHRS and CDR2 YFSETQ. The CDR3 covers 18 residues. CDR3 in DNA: TGCGCCAGCAGCTCCACCGGACTAGCGGGAGAAGGCACCGGGGAGCTGTTTTTT. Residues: CASSSTGLAGEGTGELFF.

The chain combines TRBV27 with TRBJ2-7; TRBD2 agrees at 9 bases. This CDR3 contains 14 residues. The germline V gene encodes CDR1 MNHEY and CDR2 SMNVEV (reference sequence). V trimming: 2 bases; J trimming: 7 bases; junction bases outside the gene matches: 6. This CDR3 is CASSLGGRAREQYF. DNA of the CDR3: TGTGCCAGCAGTTTAGGCGGGAGGGCTAGAGAGCAGTACTTC.

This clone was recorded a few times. DNA for the CDR3: TGCAGCGTTGCCAGGACAGGCTACGAGCAGTACTTC. Protein product: CSVARTGYEQYF. This chain joins TRBV29-1 and TRBJ2-7, with 7 nucleotides matching TRBD1. The CDR3 runs to 12 residues. V was pared by 4 bases and J by 3 bases, with 3 bases of the junction left unmatched. Germline V lookup: CDR1 SQVTM, CDR2 ANQGSEA.